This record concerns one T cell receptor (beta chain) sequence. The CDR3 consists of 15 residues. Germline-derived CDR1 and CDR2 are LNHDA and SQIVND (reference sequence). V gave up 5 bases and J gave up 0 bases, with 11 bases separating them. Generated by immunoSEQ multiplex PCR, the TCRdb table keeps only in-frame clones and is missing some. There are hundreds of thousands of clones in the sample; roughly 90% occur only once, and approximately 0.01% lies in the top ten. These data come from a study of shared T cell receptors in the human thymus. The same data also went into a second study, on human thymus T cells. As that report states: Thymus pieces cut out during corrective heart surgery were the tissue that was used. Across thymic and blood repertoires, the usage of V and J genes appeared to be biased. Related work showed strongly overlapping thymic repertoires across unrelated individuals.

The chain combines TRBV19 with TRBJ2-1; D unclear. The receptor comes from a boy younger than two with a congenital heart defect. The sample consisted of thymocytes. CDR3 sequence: CASSCADRSYNEQFF. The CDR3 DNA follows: TGTGCCAGTAGTTGTGCGGATCGCTCCTACAATGAGCAGTTCTTC. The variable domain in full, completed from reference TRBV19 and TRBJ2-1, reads DGGITQSPKYLFRKEGQNVTLSCEQNLNHDAMYWYRQDPGQGLRLIYYSQIVNDFQKGDIAEGYSVSREKKESFPLTVTSAQKNPTAFYLCASSCADRSYNEQFFGPGTRLTVL.